The text below deals with one TCR beta chain. V shed 6 bases, J shed 0 bases, and the junction held 6 bases outside the gene matches. This CDR3 is built from 18 residues. Germline assignment: CDR1 MNHEY and CDR2 SMNVEV (reference sequence). These data originate in a study of shared clonotypes between healthy human individuals. TCRdb's table, derived via immunoSEQ multiplex PCR, lists solely in-frame clones and lacks some. The sample holds roughly 2.5 million clones, around 94% seen once. This clonotype was sampled from a man aged 18 to 30 in good health. V usage is TRBV27 and J usage is TRBJ2-1; 15 bases align to TRBD2. Input material: naive CD4+ T cells sorted from blood. Specified subset: CD45RA+ positively selected. The DNA for the CDR3 is TGTGCCAGCAGGGGACTAGCGGGGGGCGGGAGCTCCTACAATGAGCAGTTCTTC. Translation gives CASRGLAGGGSSYNEQFF.